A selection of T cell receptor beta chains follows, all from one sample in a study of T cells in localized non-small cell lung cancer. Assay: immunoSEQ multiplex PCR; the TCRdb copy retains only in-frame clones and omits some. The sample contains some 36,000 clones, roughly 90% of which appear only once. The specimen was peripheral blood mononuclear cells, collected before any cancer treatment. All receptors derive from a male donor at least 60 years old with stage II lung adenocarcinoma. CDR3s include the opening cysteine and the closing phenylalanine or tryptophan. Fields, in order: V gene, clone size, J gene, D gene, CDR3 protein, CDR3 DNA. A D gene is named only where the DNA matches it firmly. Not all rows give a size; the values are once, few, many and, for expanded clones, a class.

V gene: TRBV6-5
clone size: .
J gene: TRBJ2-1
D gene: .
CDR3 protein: CASSSQGGSSYNEQFF
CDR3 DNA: TGTGCCAGCAGTTCTCAGGGGGGTAGCTCCTACAATGAGCAGTTCTTC

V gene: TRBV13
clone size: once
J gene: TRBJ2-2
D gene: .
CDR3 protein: CASSPRTGELFF
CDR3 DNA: TGTGCCAGCAGCCCCCGCACCGGGGAGCTGTTTTTT

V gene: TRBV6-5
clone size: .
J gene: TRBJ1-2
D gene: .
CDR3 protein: CASSRTNYGYTF
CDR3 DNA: TGTGCCAGCAGTAGGACTAACTATGGCTACACCTTC

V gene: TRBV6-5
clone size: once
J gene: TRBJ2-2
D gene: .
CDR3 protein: CACSPTTGELFF
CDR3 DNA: TGTGCCTGCAGTCCTACAACCGGGGAGCTGTTTTTT

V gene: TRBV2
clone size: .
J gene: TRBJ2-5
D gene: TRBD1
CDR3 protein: CASSGWDSGETQYF
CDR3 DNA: TGTGCCAGCAGTGGGTGGGACAGTGGAGAGACCCAGTACTTC

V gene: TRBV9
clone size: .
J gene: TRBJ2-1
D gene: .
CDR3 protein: CASSVEGIGAYNEQFF
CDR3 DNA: TGTGCCAGCAGTGTAGAGGGGATTGGGGCCTACAATGAGCAGTTCTTC

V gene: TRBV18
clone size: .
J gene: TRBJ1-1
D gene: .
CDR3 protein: CASSPRSALRHTEAFF
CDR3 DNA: TGTGCCAGCTCACCACGCTCCGCTCTGAGGCACACTGAAGCTTTCTTT

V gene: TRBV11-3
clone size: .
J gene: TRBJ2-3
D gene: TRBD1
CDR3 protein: CASSPGDRGVTDTQYF
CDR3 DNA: TGTGCCAGCAGCCCGGGGGACAGGGGGGTCACAGATACGCAGTATTTT

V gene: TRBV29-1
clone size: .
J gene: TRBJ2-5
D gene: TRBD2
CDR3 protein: CSVAVRREGGHQETQYF
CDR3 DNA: TGCAGCGTTGCCGTTCGGCGGGAGGGTGGCCACCAAGAGACCCAGTACTTC

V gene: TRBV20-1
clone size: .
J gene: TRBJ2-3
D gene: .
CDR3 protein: CSARDRVTQYF
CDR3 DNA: TGCAGTGCTAGAGATCGAGTTACGCAGTATTTT

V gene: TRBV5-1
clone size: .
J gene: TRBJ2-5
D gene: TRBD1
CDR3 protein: CASSLMTGEETQYF
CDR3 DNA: TGCGCCAGCAGCCTGATGACAGGGGAAGAGACCCAGTACTTC

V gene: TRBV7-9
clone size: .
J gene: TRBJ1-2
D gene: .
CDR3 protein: CASSLGGPPDYGYTF
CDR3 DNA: TGTGCCAGCAGCTTGGGGGGACCGCCGGACTATGGCTACACCTTC

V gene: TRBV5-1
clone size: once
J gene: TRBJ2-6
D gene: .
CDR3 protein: CASRAGPSSGANVLTF
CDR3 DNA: TGCGCCAGCAGGGCGGGCCCCAGCTCTGGGGCCAACGTCCTGACTTTC